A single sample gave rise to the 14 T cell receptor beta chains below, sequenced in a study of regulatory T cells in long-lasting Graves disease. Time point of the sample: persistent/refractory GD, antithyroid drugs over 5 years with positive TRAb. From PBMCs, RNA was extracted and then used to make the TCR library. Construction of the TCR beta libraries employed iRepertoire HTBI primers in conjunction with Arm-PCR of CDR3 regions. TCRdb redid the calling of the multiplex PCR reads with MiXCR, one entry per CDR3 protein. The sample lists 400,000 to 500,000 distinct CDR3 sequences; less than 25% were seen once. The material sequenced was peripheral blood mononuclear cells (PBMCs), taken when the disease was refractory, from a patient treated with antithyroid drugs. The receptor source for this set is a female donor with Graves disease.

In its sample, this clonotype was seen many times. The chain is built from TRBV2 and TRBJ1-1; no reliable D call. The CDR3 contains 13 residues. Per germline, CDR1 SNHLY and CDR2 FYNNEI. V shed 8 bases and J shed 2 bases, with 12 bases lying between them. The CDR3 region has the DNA TGTGCCAGCCGACCAAGCAGAAACACTGAAGCTTTCTTT. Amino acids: CASRPSRNTEAFF.

Here the CDR3 reads CAWNPGRNTGELFF. Here the CDR3 DNA reads TGTGCCTGGAATCCGGGACGGAACACCGGGGAGCTGTTTTTT. J is TRBJ2-2 and V is TRBV30; tentatively, D is TRBD1 or TRBD2 (5 bases each). Germline V gene data show CDR1 as GTSNPN and CDR2 as SVGIG (reference sequence). V lost 4 bases and J lost 1, with 10 bases in between. The CDR3 runs to 14 residues.

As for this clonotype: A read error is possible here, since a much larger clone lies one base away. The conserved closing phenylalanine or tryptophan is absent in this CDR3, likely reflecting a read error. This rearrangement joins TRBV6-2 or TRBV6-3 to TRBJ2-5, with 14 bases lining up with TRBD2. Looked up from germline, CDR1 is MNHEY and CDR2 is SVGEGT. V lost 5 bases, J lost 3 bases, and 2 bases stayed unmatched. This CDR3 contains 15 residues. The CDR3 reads CASSGGLAGEETQYS. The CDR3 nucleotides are TGTGCCAGCAGTGGGGGACTAGCGGGAGAAGAGACCCAGTACTCC.

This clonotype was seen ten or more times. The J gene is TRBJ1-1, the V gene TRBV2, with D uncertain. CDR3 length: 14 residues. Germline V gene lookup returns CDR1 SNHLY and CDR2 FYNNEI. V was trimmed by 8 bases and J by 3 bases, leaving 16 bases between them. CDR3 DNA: TGTGCCAGCCTCACTCGGGTGGGGTACACTGAAGCTTTCTTT. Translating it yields CASLTRVGYTEAFF.

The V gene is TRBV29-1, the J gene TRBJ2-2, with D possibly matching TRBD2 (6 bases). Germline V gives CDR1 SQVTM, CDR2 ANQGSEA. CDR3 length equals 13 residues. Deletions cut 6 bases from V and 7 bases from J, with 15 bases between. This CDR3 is CSVTEGHNGELFF. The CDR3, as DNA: TGCAGCGTGACGGAGGGCCATAACGGGGAGCTGTTTTTT.

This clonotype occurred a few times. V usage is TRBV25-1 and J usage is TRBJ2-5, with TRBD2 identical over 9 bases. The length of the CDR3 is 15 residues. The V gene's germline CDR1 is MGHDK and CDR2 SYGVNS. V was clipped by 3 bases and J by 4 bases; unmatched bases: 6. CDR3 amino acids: CASSDPRGGAETQYF. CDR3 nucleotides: TGTGCCAGCAGTGACCCGCGGGGGGGGGCAGAGACCCAGTACTTC.

Here the CDR3 DNA reads TGTGCCAGCAGTGAAACCCCAACGGGACAGCCCGGGGGTGGCTACACCTTC. Residues: CASSETPTGQPGGGYTF. V usage is TRBV6-4 and J usage is TRBJ1-2, with TRBD1 matching over 7 bases. CDR1 is MRHNA and CDR2 is SNTAGT in the germline V gene. The CDR3 consists of 17 residues. V lost 3 bases to trimming and J lost 7 bases; unmatched junction nucleotides: 17.

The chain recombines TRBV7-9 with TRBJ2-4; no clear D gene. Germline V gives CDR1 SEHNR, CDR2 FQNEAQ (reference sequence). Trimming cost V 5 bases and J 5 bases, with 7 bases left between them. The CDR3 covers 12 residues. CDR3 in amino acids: CASSLQQNIQYF. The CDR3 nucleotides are TGTGCCAGCAGCCTGCAGCAAAACATTCAGTACTTC.

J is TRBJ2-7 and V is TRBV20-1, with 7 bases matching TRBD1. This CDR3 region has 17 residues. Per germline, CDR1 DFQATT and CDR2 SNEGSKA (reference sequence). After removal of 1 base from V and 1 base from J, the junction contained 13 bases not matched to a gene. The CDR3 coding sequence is TGCAGTGCTAGAGGGACGGGACAGCCCCCGAATTCCTACGAGCAGTACTTC. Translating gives CSARGTGQPPNSYEQYF.

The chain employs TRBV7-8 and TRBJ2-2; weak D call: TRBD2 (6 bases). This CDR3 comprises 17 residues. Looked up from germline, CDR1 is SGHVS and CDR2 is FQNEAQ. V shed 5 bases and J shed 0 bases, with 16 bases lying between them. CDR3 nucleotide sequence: TGTGCCAGCAGCATCAGAGTGCGGAGGGCGAACACCGGGGAGCTGTTTTTT. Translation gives CASSIRVRRANTGELFF.

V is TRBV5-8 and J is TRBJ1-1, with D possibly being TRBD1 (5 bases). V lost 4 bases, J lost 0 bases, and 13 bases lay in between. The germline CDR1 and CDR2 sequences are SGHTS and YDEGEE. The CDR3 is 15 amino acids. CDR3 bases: TGTGCCAGCAGCCCTCGGGGCAGTTTGAACACTGAAGCTTTCTTT. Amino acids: CASSPRGSLNTEAFF.

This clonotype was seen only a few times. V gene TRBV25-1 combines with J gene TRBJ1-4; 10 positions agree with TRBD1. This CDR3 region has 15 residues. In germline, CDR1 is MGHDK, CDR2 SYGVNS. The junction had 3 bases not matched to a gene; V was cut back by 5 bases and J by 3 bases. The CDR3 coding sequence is TGTGCCAGCAGTCCCGGGACAGGGGCTAATGAAAAACTGTTTTTT. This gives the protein CASSPGTGANEKLFF.

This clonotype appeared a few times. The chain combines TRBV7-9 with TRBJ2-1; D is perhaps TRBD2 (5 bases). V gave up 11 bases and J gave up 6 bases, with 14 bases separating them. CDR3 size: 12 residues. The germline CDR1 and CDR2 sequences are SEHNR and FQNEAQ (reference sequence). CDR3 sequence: CAGSARVNEQFF. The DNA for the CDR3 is TGTGCCGGGAGTGCTCGGGTCAATGAGCAGTTCTTC.

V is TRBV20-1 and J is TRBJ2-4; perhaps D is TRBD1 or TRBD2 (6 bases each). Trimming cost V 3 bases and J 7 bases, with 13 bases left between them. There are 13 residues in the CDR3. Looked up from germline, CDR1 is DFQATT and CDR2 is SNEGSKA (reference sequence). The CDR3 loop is CSARTGAGNIQYF. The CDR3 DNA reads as TGCAGTGCTAGGACGGGGGCTGGTAACATTCAGTACTTC.